This entry lists 26 T cell receptor beta chains sequenced from one sample in a study of T-cell memory formation after mild COVID-19. From the 5' RACE reads, TCRdb called clonotypes with MiXCR, one entry per CDR3 protein. The table shows 400,000 to 550,000 distinct CDR3 sequences, with roughly 23% occurring only once. The source material was PBMCs or a T cell subset sorted from them (not recorded which). These receptors came from an adult woman who had mild COVID-19 (a few samples of this study predate the infection). Cell type and time point are not known.

There are a few counts of this clonotype. This chain links TRBV20-1 with TRBJ2-5; tentative D call: TRBD2 (5 bases). The CDR3 has 13 amino acids. Germline CDR1 and CDR2: DFQATT and SNEGSKA (reference sequence). The ends were cut back, 6 bases at V and 1 base at J, with 12 bases in the middle. Here the CDR3 DNA reads TGCAGTGCCGCTGGACTGTTCCAAGAGACCCAGTACTTC. It codes for CSAAGLFQETQYF.

This chain joins TRBV28 and TRBJ2-7; the D gene is possibly TRBD2 (5 bases). The CDR3 extends over 13 amino acids. V was cut by 1 base and J by 8 bases, with 12 bases left in between. Per germline, CDR1 MDHEN and CDR2 SYDVKM. CDR3 sequence (DNA): TGTGCCAGCAGTTTATCCGACTACCCACAGCAGTACGTC. Protein: CASSLSDYPQQYV.

The V call is TRBV12-3 or TRBV12-4, the J call TRBJ1-2; possible D gene TRBD1, 6 bases. This CDR3 comprises 14 residues. V was shortened by 7 bases and J by 4 bases, with 16 bases between the two germline ends. In DNA, the CDR3 is TGTGCCAGCAACAGAATGGGGGGCTCCTATGGCTACACCTTC. Protein product: CASNRMGGSYGYTF.

In this sample, this clonotype turned up a few times. This sequence joins TRBV7-9 and TRBJ2-7; D is unclear. Trimming took 1 base from V and 6 from J, leaving 13 bases between them. Germline V gives CDR1 SEHNR, CDR2 FQNEAQ (reference sequence). The CDR3 loop spans 14 amino acids. CDR3 DNA sequence: TGTGCCAGCAGCTTAGAACACAGCCTTCGCGAGCAGTACTTC. It specifies CASSLEHSLREQYF. Looking up the rest from reference TRBV7-9 and TRBJ2-7 gives the full variable domain: DTGVSQNPRHKITKRGQNVTFRCDPISEHNRLYWYRQTLGQGPEFLTYFQNEAQLEKSRLLSDRFSAERPKGSFSTLEIQRTEQGDSAMYLCASSLEHSLREQYFGPGTRLTVT.

CDR3 region: CASSWDSYEQYF. The DNA for the CDR3 is TGTGCCAGCAGCTGGGACAGCTACGAGCAGTACTTC. The gene calls are TRBV5-6 and TRBJ2-7; 7 bases agree with TRBD1. Germline values: CDR1 SGHDT, CDR2 YYEEEE. The CDR3 runs to 12 residues. Losses at the gene ends were 3 bases for V and 3 bases for J; bases not matched to a gene: 0.

The chain joins TRBV4-3 to TRBJ2-5; 15 bases are a match to TRBD2. Germline V lookup: CDR1 LGHNA, CDR2 YSLEER. The CDR3 runs 17 residues. V shed 0 bases, J shed 10 bases, and the junction held 9 bases outside the gene matches. CDR3: CASSQDVGTSGRQGQYF. CDR3 bases: TGCGCCAGCAGCCAAGATGTGGGGACTAGCGGGAGGCAGGGCCAGTACTTC.

The chain links TRBV6-6 to TRBJ1-2; tentatively, D is TRBD1 (5 bases). This CDR3 has 13 amino acids. From germline, CDR1 is MNHNY and CDR2 SVGAGI (reference sequence). The V end was cut by 5 bases, the J end by 8 bases, with 15 bases between. This CDR3 is CASSPGQSYGYTF. CDR3 in DNA: TGTGCCAGCAGTCCTGGACAAAGTTACGGCTACACCTTC.

The sample holds many counts of this clonotype. The chain couples TRBV29-1 to TRBJ2-1, with 10 bases lining up with TRBD2. Germline V CDR1 and CDR2: SQVTM, ANQGSEA. The CDR3 spans 18 residues. Trimming cost V 3 bases and J 0 bases; bases outside gene matches: 11. The CDR3 DNA reads as TGCAGCGTTGAGATTTTACTAGCGGGGCGTAGCTCCTACAATGAGCAGTTCTTC. This sequence encodes CSVEILLAGRSSYNEQFF.

The chain recombines TRBV6-2 or TRBV6-3 with TRBJ2-2; 7 bases are a match to TRBD2. The CDR3 is 20 amino acids. The V and J ends lost 5 bases and 7 bases, in that order; junction bases with no gene match: 25. Germline assignment: CDR1 MNHEY and CDR2 SVGEGT. This CDR3 reads CASSQVPRANGRNRGGELFF. CDR3 DNA: TGTGCCAGCAGTCAGGTCCCCCGCGCTAACGGGAGGAACCGAGGCGGGGAGCTGTTTTTT.

The V and J genes are TRBV6-7 and TRBJ2-7, with D unclear. TRBV6-7 is recorded as an ORF, its role being uncertain. The ends were cut back, 0 bases at V and 2 bases at J, with 11 bases in the middle. This CDR3 spans 15 amino acids. The CDR3 DNA reads as TGTGCCAGCAGTTACTCGATCAGTAGGCCCTACGAGCAGTACTTC. Protein product: CASSYSISRPYEQYF.

V gene TRBV7-9 combines with J gene TRBJ2-7, with D tentatively TRBD1 or TRBD2 (5 bases each). The ends were cut back, 1 base at V and 4 bases at J, with 11 bases in the middle. The CDR3 length is 14 residues. Germline lookup yields CDR1 SEHNR and CDR2 FQNEAQ (reference sequence). CDR3 loop: CASSLVVGDYEQYF. The CDR3 nucleotides read TGTGCCAGCAGCTTAGTTGTGGGGGATTACGAGCAGTACTTC.

In this sample, this clonotype turned up a few times. The J gene is TRBJ1-6, the V gene TRBV6-5; D remains unclear. Germline assignment: CDR1 MNHEY and CDR2 SVGAGI. The CDR3 covers 14 residues. V was shortened by 2 bases and J by 8 bases, with 10 bases between the two germline ends. CDR3 coding DNA: TGTGCCAGCAGTTACACCGGCATGGATTCACCCCTCCACTTT. Protein product: CASSYTGMDSPLHF.

This clonotype was counted between two and nine times. This chain uses TRBV20-1 with TRBJ1-5; the D is unclear. Trimming removed 0 bases from V and 5 bases from J, with 11 bases in between. The CDR3 consists of 14 residues. Germline V CDR1 and CDR2: DFQATT, SNEGSKA (reference sequence). CDR3 coding DNA: TGCAGTGCTAGAGATACCGGATTCTATCAGCCCCAGCATTTT. It translates to CSARDTGFYQPQHF.

This rearrangement joins TRBV2 to TRBJ2-5, with D perhaps matching TRBD2 (5 bases). The V gene lost 8 bases and the J gene lost 5 bases, with 18 bases spanning the gap. This CDR3 comprises 14 residues. Germline V CDR1 and CDR2: SNHLY, FYNNEI. For the CDR3, the DNA is TGTGCCAGCTGTAGAGGACTCACCGTCGAGACCCAGTACTTC. This codes for CASCRGLTVETQYF.

A few counts support this clonotype. The chain recombines TRBV24-1 with TRBJ1-1; D gene uncertain. The CDR3 has 13 residues. Germline lookup yields CDR1 KGHDR and CDR2 SFDVKD. The V gene lost 0 bases and the J gene lost 5 bases, with 6 bases spanning the gap. The CDR3 is CATSDLSETEAFF. The CDR3 DNA follows: TGTGCCACCAGTGATTTGAGTGAGACTGAAGCTTTCTTT.

V gene TRBV27 combines with J gene TRBJ2-7; no clear D. Trimming removed 2 bases from V and 0 bases from J, with 5 bases in between. CDR1 is MNHEY and CDR2 is SMNVEV in the germline V gene (reference sequence). The CDR3 has 13 residues. Here the CDR3 DNA reads TGTGCCAGCAGTTTAATGAGCTCCTACGAGCAGTACTTC. Protein product: CASSLMSSYEQYF.

V is TRBV6-1 and J is TRBJ1-1; D is undetermined. The germline CDR1 and CDR2 sequences are MNHNS and SASEGT. The CDR3 runs 14 residues. V was pared by 6 bases and J by 0 bases, with 11 bases between. The CDR3: CASREVGMNTEAFF. CDR3 nucleotides: TGTGCCAGCAGGGAGGTGGGAATGAACACTGAAGCTTTCTTT.

This clonotype was detected once. The rearrangement uses TRBV29-1 and TRBJ2-4, with D hard to call. Germline V gene data show CDR1 as SQVTM and CDR2 as ANQGSEA. V was trimmed by 4 bases and J by 0 bases, leaving 7 bases between them. CDR3 length: 13 amino acids. CDR3 coding DNA: TGCAGCGTTGTGCTTATAGCCAAAAACATTCAGTACTTC. This encodes CSVVLIAKNIQYF. The whole variable domain, remainder taken from reference TRBV29-1 and TRBJ2-4, is SAVISQKPSRDICQRGTSLTIQCQVDSQVTMMFWYRQQPGQSLTLIATANQGSEATYESGFVIDKFPISRPNLTFSTLTVSNMSPEDSSIYLCSVVLIAKNIQYFGAGTRLSVL.

The V gene is TRBV30, the J gene TRBJ2-2; the D gene could be TRBD1 or TRBD2 (5 bases each). The CDR3 has 15 residues. V gave up 7 bases and J gave up 1 base, with 16 bases separating them. CDR1 is GTSNPN, CDR2 SVGIG, per germline (reference sequence). In DNA, the CDR3 is TGTGCCTCGGACATTTGGGGACGGAACACCGGGGAGCTGTTTTTT. It translates to CASDIWGRNTGELFF.

The chain couples TRBV7-9 to TRBJ1-1; D not resolved. CDR3 length: 13 amino acids. V shed 3 bases and J shed 1 base, with 6 bases lying between them. Per the germline V gene, CDR1 is SEHNR and CDR2 is FQNEAQ (reference sequence). CDR3 sequence: CASSFLQNTEAFF. The DNA of the CDR3 is TGTGCCAGCAGCTTTTTGCAGAACACTGAAGCTTTCTTT.

This clonotype has a count of ten or more. This chain connects TRBV4-1 to TRBJ2-6; no definite D call. CDR3 size: 15 residues. CDR1 and CDR2 (germline): MGHRA, YSYEKL. V was shortened by 1 base and J by 3 bases, with 7 bases between the two germline ends. CDR3 DNA sequence: TGCGCCAGCAGCCAAGTCTGGGGTGGGGCCAACGTCCTGACTTTC. Translated: CASSQVWGGANVLTF.

This clonotype was seen a few times. This chain joins TRBV9 and TRBJ2-7; TRBD2 aligns across 9 bases. The length of the CDR3 is 16 residues. Germline V CDR1 and CDR2: SGDLS, YYNGEE. Losses at the gene ends were 2 bases for V and 2 bases for J; bases not matched to a gene: 8. CDR3 sequence (DNA): TGTGCCAGCAGCGTCGCCGGGACTAGCCCTACCTACGAGCAGTACTTC. Protein product: CASSVAGTSPTYEQYF.

This clonotype was observed a handful of times. The chain has TRBV5-5 and TRBJ2-7; D is unresolved. Trimming left V 2 bases short and J 2 bases short, with 11 bases between. The CDR3 runs 14 residues. Germline lookup yields CDR1 SGHKS and CDR2 YYEKEE (reference sequence). In nucleotides, the CDR3 is TGTGCCAGCAGCTTACGCATGGTCCCCTACGAGCAGTACTTC. Amino acid sequence: CASSLRMVPYEQYF.

The table lists this clonotype with a few counts. The chain carries TRBV20-1 and TRBJ2-3; the D is unclear. CDR1 and CDR2 from the germline V gene are DFQATT and SNEGSKA (reference sequence). This CDR3 comprises 17 residues. With 0 bases removed from V and 0 bases from J, the gap between germline ends came to 16 bases. The CDR3 nucleotides read TGCAGTGCTAGAGATGTGACCAACCCGGTGAGCACAGATACGCAGTATTTT. This codes for CSARDVTNPVSTDTQYF.

This clonotype has a handful of counts. The chain couples TRBV7-3 to TRBJ2-3, with TRBD2 identical over 8 bases. This CDR3 has 14 residues. V shed 5 bases and J 2 bases; nucleotides not matched to a gene: 3. Germline lookup yields CDR1 SGHTA and CDR2 FQGTGA. In DNA form, the CDR3 reads TGTGCCAGCAGCAGGACTAGCCTCACAGATACGCAGTATTTT. Amino acids: CASSRTSLTDTQYF.

This chain connects TRBV30 to TRBJ2-1; D is unclear. Trimming shortened V by 2 bases and J by 7 bases, and 12 bases separated the two germline ends. The CDR3 contains 13 residues. CDR1 and CDR2 (germline): GTSNPN, SVGIG (reference sequence). This CDR3 is CAWSPAFGNEQFF. CDR3 in DNA: TGTGCCTGGAGTCCCGCGTTCGGGAATGAGCAGTTCTTC.